A single sample gave rise to the 14 T cell receptor beta chains below, sequenced in a study of CD8 T cells in Susac syndrome. When the RNA was reverse transcribed, random hexamers were used with an input of about 0.45 to 1 ug. TCRdb called the immunoSEQ multiplex PCR reads again in MiXCR, with one record for every CDR3 protein. The sample records 100,000 to 150,000 distinct CDR3 sequences, around 94% being singletons. The sample comprised CD8+ T cells from PBMCs. Source of these receptors: a human donor with Susac syndrome.

The chain is built from TRBV12-3 or TRBV12-4 and TRBJ2-5; 8 nucleotides agree with TRBD1. The CDR3 is 15 amino acids. Trimming removed 2 bases from V and 7 bases from J; junction bases left unmatched: 9. The CDR3 loop is CASSLWAGGLGTQYF. The DNA of the CDR3 is TGTGCCAGCAGTTTATGGGCAGGGGGCTTGGGGACCCAGTACTTC.

The chain carries TRBV5-1 and TRBJ2-2, with no clear D. Germline values: CDR1 SGHRS, CDR2 YFSETQ. The CDR3 runs 15 residues. V was shortened by 0 bases and J by 6 bases, with 12 bases between the two germline ends. The CDR3 DNA is TGCGCCAGCAGCTTGGTTTGGTTCGAGTCCGGGGAGCTGTTTTTT. Translating it yields CASSLVWFESGELFF.

This chain joins TRBV14 and TRBJ1-3; D not certain. V shed 5 bases and J shed 2 bases, with 10 bases lying between them. The germline V gene encodes CDR1 SGHDN and CDR2 FVKESK. This CDR3 has 14 residues. The CDR3, as DNA: TGTGCCAGCAGCGCTACCTCTACTGGAAACACCATATATTTT. Translation: CASSATSTGNTIYF.

The chain recombines TRBV9 with TRBJ1-5; D unclear. V was clipped by 0 bases and J by 3 bases, with 10 bases between them. The CDR3 contains 15 residues. CDR1 and CDR2 (germline): SGDLS, YYNGEE. CDR3 nucleotides: TGTGCCAGCAGCGTAGGAGGTCAACCCAATCAGCCCCAGCATTTT. Residues: CASSVGGQPNQPQHF.

V and J are TRBV3-1 and TRBJ2-2; either TRBD1 or TRBD2 may supply D (5 bases each). Deletions cut 4 bases from V and 7 bases from J, with 13 bases between. This CDR3 region has 14 residues. The germline CDR1 and CDR2 sequences are LGHDT and YNNKEL (reference sequence). The DNA for the CDR3 is TGTGCCAGCAGCCTCAGAGGGGATGTCGGGGAGCTGTTTTTT. Amino acid sequence: CASSLRGDVGELFF.

The gene calls are TRBV13 and TRBJ2-1; the D call may be TRBD1 or TRBD2 (5 bases each). CDR1 and CDR2 (germline): PRHDT, FYEKMQ (reference sequence). This CDR3 has 15 residues. Trimming shortened V by 8 bases and J by 4 bases, and 18 bases separated the two germline ends. The chain's CDR3 is CASHLEGLGYNEQFF. In DNA form, the CDR3 reads TGTGCCAGCCACTTAGAGGGGCTGGGGTACAATGAGCAGTTCTTC.

This rearrangement joins TRBV30 to TRBJ1-2, with 12 bases fitting TRBD1. Trimming took 7 bases from V and 2 from J; bases not matched to a gene: 5. The CDR3 contains 14 residues. Germline V gene sequence: CDR1 GTSNPN, CDR2 SVGIG (reference sequence). The CDR3 region is CAYSGTGGNYGYTF. CDR3 DNA: TGTGCCTACTCCGGGACAGGGGGCAACTATGGCTACACCTTC.

This clonotype was recorded once. The chain joins TRBV29-1 to TRBJ2-2; D not certain. Germline V lookup: CDR1 SQVTM, CDR2 ANQGSEA. The CDR3 contains 12 residues. V was shortened by 4 bases and J by 4 bases, with 7 bases between the two germline ends. This CDR3 is CSVVWGTGELFF. The DNA for the CDR3 is TGCAGCGTTGTGTGGGGCACCGGGGAGCTGTTTTTT.

The V call is TRBV20-1, the J call TRBJ1-2; 8 bases map to TRBD1. The junction had 16 bases not matched to a gene; V was cut back by 6 bases and J by 7 bases. Looked up from germline, CDR1 is DFQATT and CDR2 is SNEGSKA (reference sequence). This CDR3 contains 15 residues. The CDR3 is CSAGPGDRGLGGYTF. The CDR3 region has the DNA TGCAGTGCCGGACCCGGAGACAGGGGTCTTGGTGGCTACACCTTC.

DNA of the CDR3: TGCAGCGCTGGGGGCGGGAACACAGATACGCAGTATTTT. Protein product: CSAGGGNTDTQYF. The chain links TRBV29-1 to TRBJ2-3, with D possibly called TRBD1 or TRBD2 (6 bases each). The germline CDR1 and CDR2 sequences are SQVTM and ANQGSEA. The CDR3 sequence is 13 residues long. V was trimmed by 7 bases and J by 2 bases, leaving 13 bases between them.

The chain links TRBV7-8 to TRBJ1-3; D call uncertain. The V gene's germline CDR1 is SGHVS and CDR2 FQNEAQ. Trimming pared 0 bases from V and 0 bases from J, leaving 15 bases between. This CDR3 contains 18 residues. CDR3 protein: CASSLAWEKLVSGNTIYF. CDR3 bases: TGTGCCAGCAGCTTAGCGTGGGAGAAGCTCGTCTCTGGAAACACCATATATTTT.

The rearrangement links TRBV10-3 to TRBJ1-5; the D is unclear. V lost 1 base, J lost 0 bases, and 13 bases lay in between. Germline V gene lookup returns CDR1 ENHRY and CDR2 SYGVKD. The CDR3 has 17 amino acids. The CDR3 sequence: CAISEYAPGSSNQPQHF. The DNA of the CDR3 is TGTGCCATCAGTGAGTACGCCCCGGGAAGTAGCAATCAGCCCCAGCATTTT.

The chain links TRBV7-8 to TRBJ2-1; D tentatively fits TRBD1 or TRBD2 (5 bases each). Trimming took 1 base from V and 6 from J, leaving 7 bases between them. The CDR3 totals 13 residues. Germline V gene sequence: CDR1 SGHVS, CDR2 FQNEAQ. As DNA, the CDR3 is TGTGCCAGCAGCTTAGGAGGGGTCAATGAGCAGTTCTTC. Protein product: CASSLGGVNEQFF.

The chain carries TRBV30 and TRBJ1-1; D perhaps matches TRBD1 (6 bases). CDR3 length: 15 residues. In germline, CDR1 is GTSNPN, CDR2 SVGIG (reference sequence). The V and J ends lost 0 bases and 4 bases respectively, with 15 bases between them. CDR3 protein: CAWSVSLGATTEAFF. The CDR3 region has the DNA TGTGCCTGGAGTGTTTCGCTGGGGGCGACCACTGAAGCTTTCTTT.